One and the same sample provided the 8 T cell receptor beta chains below, sequenced in a study of patients and donors after allogeneic stem cell transplantation. A single record per CDR3 protein comes from TCRdb applying MiXCR to the RT-PCR reads. This table has about 160,000 distinct CDR3 sequences, over 35% appearing once. Material: blood, either unsorted or a sorted T cell fraction (not recorded which). These receptors came from a human donor who was either an allogeneic HSCT recipient or a stem cell or donor lymphocyte infusion donor (not recorded which). It is not recorded whose cells these are; they may come from a transplant donor.

A few counts support this clonotype. The J gene is TRBJ1-1, the V gene TRBV5-1; D call uncertain. The V end lost 7 bases, the J end lost 1 base, and 11 bases lay between the germline ends. Germline-derived CDR1 and CDR2 are SGHRS and YFSETQ. The CDR3 runs to 13 residues. The DNA of the CDR3 is TGCGCCAGCGGTGACGTACCGAACACTGAAGCTTTCTTT. It encodes CASGDVPNTEAFF.

Here the CDR3 reads CASSPQWTEYGYTF. The CDR3 bases are TGTGCCAGCAGCCCACAATGGACAGAGTATGGCTACACCTTC. This chain uses TRBV3-1 with TRBJ1-2, with a possible D match to TRBD1 (6 bases). This CDR3 has 14 amino acids. Trimming removed 4 bases from V and 5 bases from J, with 14 bases in between. The V gene's germline CDR1 is LGHDT and CDR2 YNNKEL (reference sequence).

This clonotype was seen ten or more times. This chain joins TRBV12-3 or TRBV12-4 and TRBJ1-2; D remains unclear. This CDR3 contains 12 residues. Trimming took 5 bases from V and 4 from J, leaving 8 bases between them. In nucleotides, the CDR3 is TGTGCCAGCAGTCCCGGGCGCTATGGCTACACCTTC. Translation: CASSPGRYGYTF.

The J gene is TRBJ1-5, the V gene TRBV7-2; 7 nucleotides match TRBD1. Trimming removed 5 bases from V and 0 bases from J; junction bases left unmatched: 4. Per the germline V gene, CDR1 is SGHTA and CDR2 is FQGNSA. The CDR3 is made up of 15 amino acids. As DNA, the CDR3 is TGTGCCAGCAGCAAGGGACAGAATAGCAATCAGCCCCAGCATTTT. This sequence encodes CASSKGQNSNQPQHF.

The chain carries TRBV14 and TRBJ1-1; D unclear. V dropped 4 bases and J dropped 1 base, with 7 bases sitting between them. Germline lookup yields CDR1 SGHDN and CDR2 FVKESK. The CDR3 length is 13 residues. This CDR3 reads CASSPYKNTEAFF. The CDR3 nucleotides read TGTGCCAGCAGCCCGTACAAGAACACTGAAGCTTTCTTT.

The rearrangement joins TRBV27 to TRBJ1-1; weak D call: TRBD1 (5 bases). There are 14 residues in the CDR3. CDR1 MNHEY and CDR2 SMNVEV come from the germline V gene (reference sequence). V was clipped by 4 bases and J by 0 bases, with 9 bases between them. CDR3 coding DNA: TGTGCCAGCAGTTGGGGGGTTATGAACACTGAAGCTTTCTTT. Amino acid sequence: CASSWGVMNTEAFF.

This clonotype came up a few times. This chain connects TRBV27 to TRBJ2-3, with D maybe TRBD2 (6 bases). Trimming took off 2 bases at V and 5 bases at J, with 8 bases between the two ends. Germline loops: CDR1 MNHEY, CDR2 SMNVEV (reference sequence). This CDR3 comprises 13 residues. CDR3 in DNA: TGTGCCAGCAGTTTAGCCGGGGGAGATACGCAGTATTTT. Protein: CASSLAGGDTQYF.

Only a few counts were recorded for this clonotype. V usage is TRBV20-1 and J usage is TRBJ1-5; D call uncertain. The CDR3 length is 11 residues. Germline lookup yields CDR1 DFQATT and CDR2 SNEGSKA (reference sequence). Between the trimmed V and J ends, which lost 3 bases and 5 bases, there was a span of 5 bases. Here the CDR3 reads CSASRYQPQHF. CDR3 DNA: TGCAGTGCTAGCCGTTATCAGCCCCAGCATTTT.